This T cell receptor beta chain stems from a study of blood T cell repertoires in COVID-19. Study in general: The origin of the acute and convalescent COVID-19 samples was the United States, Italy and Spain. Sources were T cells, B-cell-depleted T cells, or PBMCs; the material itself was cDNA or gDNA.

The V gene lost 0 bases and the J gene lost 9 bases, with 9 bases spanning the gap. Germline V gives CDR1 MNHEY, CDR2 SVGEGT. The CDR3 length is 13 residues. Only in-frame clones appear in the TCRdb table, and some are missing; sequencing was by immunoSEQ multiplex PCR. The sample has over 130,000 clones; 84% are singletons. Participants in the exposed group had met a COVID-19 case in the 2 weeks before joining the study. This receptor was obtained from a woman under 30 who had been exposed to COVID-19. J is TRBJ2-1 and V is TRBV6-2 or TRBV6-3, with D unresolved. Sequencing was performed on PBMCs or T cells enriched from blood (not recorded which). DNA of the CDR3: TGTGCCAGCAGTTACTCAATCCGCGGTGAGCAGTTCTTC. This gives the protein CASSYSIRGEQFF.